These 8 T cell receptor beta chains share one sample of origin, sequenced in a study of T cells in localized non-small cell lung cancer. Generated by immunoSEQ multiplex PCR, the TCRdb table keeps only in-frame clones and is missing some. The profile shows fewer than 50,000 clones, 75% to 85% of them singletons. The specimen comprised PBMCs, sampled before any cancer treatment. The receptors come from a man between 35 and 75 years old with stage II lung adenocarcinoma.

The V gene is TRBV15, the J gene TRBJ2-7; TRBD1 might be the D (5 bases). There are 15 residues in the CDR3. CDR1 is LNHNV and CDR2 is YYDKDF in the germline V gene (reference sequence). With 0 bases removed from V and 2 bases from J, the gap between germline ends came to 11 bases. The CDR3, as DNA: TGTGCCACCAGCAGAGAATATGACAGTACCTACGAGCAGTACTTC. Translating gives CATSREYDSTYEQYF.

This clone came up once. The rearrangement uses TRBV5-1 and TRBJ2-6, with unresolved D. In germline, CDR1 is SGHRS, CDR2 YFSETQ. The CDR3 length is 16 residues. The V and J ends lost 0 bases and 0 bases respectively, with 7 bases between them. The CDR3 DNA sequence: TGCGCCAGCAGCTTGGCCTTTAACTCTGGGGCCAACGTCCTGACTTTC. It is translated as CASSLAFNSGANVLTF. The entire variable domain, with the rest obtained from reference TRBV5-1 and TRBJ2-6, is as follows: KAGVTQTPRYLIKTRGQQVTLSCSPISGHRSVSWYQQTPGQGLQFLFEYFSETQRNKGNFPGRFSGRQFSNSRSEMNVSTLELGDSALYLCASSLAFNSGANVLTFGAGSRLTVL.

V and J are TRBV2 and TRBJ2-1; no reliable D call. Trimming shortened V by 8 bases and J by 2 bases, and 13 bases separated the two germline ends. Germline lookup yields CDR1 SNHLY and CDR2 FYNNEI. The CDR3 has 14 residues. Written as DNA, the CDR3 is TGTGCCAGCCAGACAACTCTGGCCTACAATGAGCAGTTCTTC. Its protein is CASQTTLAYNEQFF.

V usage is TRBV5-6 and J usage is TRBJ2-7; D may correspond to TRBD1 or TRBD2 (5 bases each). The germline gives CDR1 SGHDT, CDR2 YYEEEE. Deletions cut 4 bases from V and 5 bases from J, with 16 bases between. The CDR3 covers 14 residues. The chain's CDR3 is CASSQGRRLDEQYF. CDR3 nucleotides: TGTGCCAGCAGCCAGGGACGGCGCTTGGACGAGCAGTACTTC.

The count of this clone is one. The V and J genes are TRBV5-8 and TRBJ2-5; TRBD1 agrees at 7 bases. The V gene's germline CDR1 is SGHTS and CDR2 YDEGEE. The CDR3 has 14 amino acids. Trimming cost V 4 bases and J 2 bases; bases outside gene matches: 5. CDR3 region: CASSVGQRQETQYF. For the CDR3, the DNA is TGTGCCAGCAGCGTGGGACAGCGTCAAGAGACCCAGTACTTC.

The chain has TRBV28 and TRBJ2-7; 7 nucleotides align to TRBD1. Losses at the gene ends were 3 bases for V and 4 bases for J; bases not matched to a gene: 6. This CDR3 spans 14 amino acids. Per germline, CDR1 MDHEN and CDR2 SYDVKM. CDR3: CASSFGTEEYEQYF. In nucleotides, the CDR3 is TGTGCCAGCAGTTTCGGGACAGAGGAATACGAGCAGTACTTC.

V and J are TRBV29-1 and TRBJ1-1; 10 bases map to TRBD1. The germline CDR1 and CDR2 sequences are SQVTM and ANQGSEA. The V gene end was trimmed by 2 bases and the J gene end by 0 bases; junction bases not matched to a gene: 3. CDR3 length: 15 residues. CDR3 coding DNA: TGCAGCGTTGAACGGGACAGGGGCATGAACACTGAAGCTTTCTTT. Encoded protein: CSVERDRGMNTEAFF.

J is TRBJ1-5 and V is TRBV7-2; a weak D match, TRBD1 (5 bases). Trimming cost V 5 bases and J 4 bases, with 15 bases left between them. This CDR3 region has 15 residues. The V gene's germline CDR1 is SGHTA and CDR2 FQGNSA. As DNA, the CDR3 is TGTGCCAGCAGCCCATATTACGGGGGGAATCAGCCCCAGCATTTT. It yields the protein CASSPYYGGNQPQHF.